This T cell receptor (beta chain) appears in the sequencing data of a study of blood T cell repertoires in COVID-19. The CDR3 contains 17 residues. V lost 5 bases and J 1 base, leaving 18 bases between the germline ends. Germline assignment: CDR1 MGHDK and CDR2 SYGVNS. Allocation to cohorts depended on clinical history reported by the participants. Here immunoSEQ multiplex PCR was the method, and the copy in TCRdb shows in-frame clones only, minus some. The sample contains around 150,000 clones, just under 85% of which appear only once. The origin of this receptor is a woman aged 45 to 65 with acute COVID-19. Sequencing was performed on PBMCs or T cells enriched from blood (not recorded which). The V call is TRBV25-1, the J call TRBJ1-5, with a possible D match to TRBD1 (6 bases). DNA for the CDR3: TGTGCCAGCAGTTACCCCCGGTGGGACATCAGCAATCAGCCCCAGCATTTT. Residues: CASSYPRWDISNQPQHF.